This T cell receptor (beta chain) was found in a study of T cells in Graves' hyperthyroidism and ophthalmopathy. Lactation, pregnancy, other autoimmune disease or uncontrolled infection excluded patients. The CDR3 regions of TCR beta were amplified from RNA transcripts. The HTBI primer set drove a first-round RT-PCR of the TCR CDR3. MiXCR, applied by TCRdb to the multiplex PCR reads, yields one record per CDR3 protein. The data contain around 580,000 distinct CDR3 sequences, approximately 15% of them singletons. This clonotype was counted only a few times. The junction departs from the called germline gene at one end, perhaps through a read error. The specimen was blood. This clonotype was obtained from a woman aged 18-30 years with Graves' hyperthyroidism.

For the CDR3, the DNA is TGTGCCAGCAGCTTAGCAGATTACAGTGAGCAGTTCTTC. Protein product: CASSLADYSEQFF. The chain has TRBV7-2 and TRBJ2-1; D unclear. This CDR3 has 13 residues. CDR1 and CDR2 from the germline V gene are SGHTA and FQGNSA.